What follows are 19 T cell receptor beta chains derived from one specimen sequenced in a study of tumor and adjacent non-tumor tissue in lung cancer. This sample's RNA came from whole unsorted tissue. The library came from three nested PCR rounds adapted from ARM-PCR protocols. In TCRdb, the multiplex PCR reads were re-called with MiXCR into one record per CDR3 protein. The sample consists of about 120,000 distinct CDR3 sequences, approximately 87% of them appearing once. Input material: lung tumor tissue. The receptor source for this set is a man in his 70s with non-small cell lung cancer.

Regarding this clonotype: A read error may produce the germline difference seen at one junction end. The chain is built from TRBV4-2 and TRBJ2-7; TRBD1 agrees at 8 bases. CDR3 length: 14 amino acids. From germline, CDR1 is LGHNA and CDR2 YNFKEQ. The CDR3 DNA is TGTGCCAGCAACCAAGGACAGGGTCTTTACAAGCAGTACTTC. Protein product: CASNQGQGLYKQYF.

This clonotype was seen just once. No conserved phenylalanine or tryptophan is present at the end of the CDR3, so a read error is the likely explanation. V and J are TRBV11-2 and TRBJ1-1; TRBD1 might be the D (6 bases). Germline-derived CDR1 and CDR2 are SGHAT and FQNNGV. The CDR3 is 14 amino acids. The chain's CDR3 is CTSSFGGGLTEAFL. In DNA, the CDR3 is TGTACCAGCAGTTTCGGCGGGGGCCTGACTGAAGCTTTCTTA.

Details on this clonotype: A much larger clone is a single base away; this may be a read error. The chain has TRBV24-1 and TRBJ2-3, with TRBD2 matching 8 bases. Germline CDR1 KGHDR, CDR2 SFDVKD. CDR3 length: 13 amino acids. CDR3 DNA: TGTGTCACCAGTGGGACTAGTGTGGATACGCAGTATTTT. Protein sequence: CVTSGTSVDTQYF.

This clonotype was recorded a few times. V and J are TRBV29-1 and TRBJ2-7, with TRBD1 identical over 7 bases. CDR1 is SQVTM, CDR2 ANQGSEA, per germline. V lost 0 bases to trimming and J lost 5 bases; unmatched junction nucleotides: 16. This CDR3 has 17 amino acids. CDR3 sequence: CSVEDPSGTTGLDEQYF. CDR3 sequence (DNA): TGCAGCGTTGAAGATCCATCTGGTACGACAGGGTTGGACGAGCAGTACTTC.

To note about this clonotype: The conserved phenylalanine or tryptophan is not found at the CDR3 terminus, so this likely reflects a read error. The limits of the CDR3 on the DNA are not certain, so only TCRdb's listed CDR3 is given. This chain connects TRBV10-2 to TRBJ1-1; the table gives TRBD1 as D, unverified against the DNA. CDR1 WSHSY and CDR2 SAAADI come from the germline V gene. The CDR3 is 16 amino acids long, termini counted. This CDR3 reads CASRRNTGAANTEAFI.

A word on this clonotype: One end of the junction does not line up with germline, which may come from a read error. The CDR3 sequence: CASSEAGLAGRGEKLFF. CDR3 bases: TGTGCCAGCAGTGAAGCTGGTTTGGCAGGGCGCGGTGAAAAGCTGTTTTTT. The chain has TRBV6-1 and TRBJ1-4, with D maybe TRBD1 (5 bases). Germline assignment: CDR1 MNHNS and CDR2 SASEGT. This CDR3 is built from 17 residues.

Comments on this clonotype: Possible read error: a much larger clone is one base away. This chain links TRBV11-2 with TRBJ1-6; the D is unclear. The CDR3 runs to 12 residues. V lost 6 bases to trimming and J lost 12 bases, with 12 bases between them. The germline V gene encodes CDR1 SGHAT and CDR2 FQNNGV. DNA for the CDR3: TGTGCCAGCAGTTCATCAGTGAAACCCCTCCACTTT. Translating it yields CASSSSVKPLHF. Complete variable domain (other parts from reference TRBV11-2 and TRBJ1-6): EAGVAQSPRYKIIEKRQSVAFWCNPISGHATLYWYQQILGQGPKLLIQFQNNGVVDDSQLPKDRFSAERLKGVDSTLKIQPAKLEDSAVYLCASSSSVKPLHFGNGTRLTVT.

As to this clonotype: Likely a read error: the CDR3 ends without its conserved phenylalanine or tryptophan. It is unclear where the CDR3 begins or ends on the DNA, so no DNA is shown, and the CDR3 is as TCRdb lists it. The chain joins TRBV4-1 to TRBJ1-5; TRBD1 is the table's D call, not checked against the DNA. CDR1 is MGHRA, CDR2 YSYEKL, per germline. With termini counted, the CDR3 has 16 amino acids. The CDR3 region is CASSLLPGQINQPQRL.

The chain links TRBV11-2 to TRBJ2-5, with D hard to call. CDR3 length: 15 amino acids. V was trimmed by 4 bases and J by 4 bases, leaving 16 bases between them. CDR1 and CDR2 from the germline V gene are SGHAT and FQNNGV. The CDR3 region is CASSSLPPGLETQYF. The CDR3 nucleotides are TGTGCCAGCAGCTCCCTACCTCCCGGGCTAGAGACCCAGTACTTC.

The sample holds many counts of this clonotype. The rearrangement uses TRBV5-1 and TRBJ2-2; D not resolved. The CDR3 runs 15 residues. Per germline, CDR1 SGHRS and CDR2 YFSETQ. V lost 6 bases and J 1 base, leaving 13 bases between the germline ends. This chain's CDR3 is CASNPSSGNTGELFF. The DNA of the CDR3 is TGCGCCAGCAACCCTTCTTCAGGGAACACCGGGGAGCTGTTTTTT.

This clonotype was counted a few times. The junction departs from germline at one end; a sequencing error may be responsible. V and J are TRBV5-6 and TRBJ2-7, with D tentatively TRBD2 (5 bases). The length of the CDR3 is 16 residues. Looked up from germline, CDR1 is SGHDT and CDR2 is YYEEEE. CDR3 DNA: TGTGCCAGCAGTTCCGTTGTCCGGGATAGGACCTACGAGCACTACTTC. Translated, it gives CASSSVVRDRTYEHYF. Variable domain in full (rest from reference TRBV5-6 and TRBJ2-7): DAGVTQSPTHLIKTRGQQVTLRCSPKSGHDTVSWYQQALGQGPQFIFQYYEEEERQRGNFPDRFSGHQFPNYSSELNVNALLLGDSALYLCASSSVVRDRTYEHYFGPGTRLTVT.

About this clonotype: One end of the junction varies from germline; a read error may be responsible. This chain uses TRBV11-2 with TRBJ1-1, with D maybe TRBD1 (5 bases). The CDR3 loop spans 13 amino acids. Germline values: CDR1 SGHAT, CDR2 FQNNGV. The chain's CDR3 is CASRRCSGTEAFF. CDR3 coding DNA: TGTGCCAGCAGACGTTGTTCAGGGACTGAAGCTTTCTTC. Using reference TRBV11-2 and TRBJ1-1 for the parts outside the CDR3, the full variable domain is EAGVAQSPRYKIIEKRQSVAFWCNPISGHATLYWYQQILGQGPKLLIQFQNNGVVDDSQLPKDRFSAERLKGVDSTLKIQPAKLEDSAVYLCASRRCSGTEAFFGQGTRLTVV.

A remark on this clonotype: As the CDR3 is not closed by the conserved phenylalanine or tryptophan, this likely results from a read error. The J gene is TRBJ2-1, the V gene TRBV11-2; D might be TRBD2 (6 bases). CDR3 length equals 18 residues. In germline, CDR1 is SGHAT, CDR2 FQNNGV. In DNA, the CDR3 is TGTGCCAGTAGCTCACATGTGCGGGACTGGGCCTCCTACAATGAACAGTTCTCC. As protein: CASSSHVRDWASYNEQFS.

Turning to this clonotype: A junction boundary mismatches the germline segment, possibly from a read error. The genes are TRBV4-3 and TRBJ2-1, with 8 bases aligning to TRBD2. CDR1 and CDR2 (germline): LGHNA, YSLEER. This CDR3 comprises 17 residues. CDR3: CASSQDPAGAEYNAPLF. In nucleotides, the CDR3 is TGCGCCAGCAGCCAAGACCCAGCGGGAGCTGAATACAATGCGCCGTTGTTC.

In its sample, this clonotype was seen once. The V call is TRBV7-8, the J call TRBJ2-3; TRBD1 or TRBD2 may be the D gene (5 bases each). Trimming stripped 5 bases from V and 7 bases from J, with 28 bases between. Germline V CDR1 and CDR2: SGHVS, FQNEAQ. The CDR3 extends over 18 amino acids. The chain's CDR3 is CASSIHADGGPNIHTQYF. The CDR3 DNA follows: TGTGCCAGCAGCATCCACGCCGATGGGGGACCTAACATACATACGCAGTATTTT.

About this clonotype: A junction boundary mismatches the germline segment, possibly from a read error. The rearrangement joins TRBV6-2 or TRBV6-3 to TRBJ2-5; TRBD1 matches 8 bases. The germline gives CDR1 MNHEY, CDR2 SVGEGT. The CDR3 spans 16 residues. DNA for the CDR3: TGTGCAAGCAGTTACCACGGACAGGGCCCCCAAGAGACCAAGTACTTC. Translation: CASSYHGQGPQETKYF.

A remark on this clonotype: This may come from a read error, since a much larger clone is one base off. The chain carries TRBV5-1 and TRBJ2-2; unclear D gene. The CDR3 length is 15 residues. Germline-derived CDR1 and CDR2 are SGHRS and YFSETQ. The CDR3 region is CAISLMALGTGELFF. The CDR3 region has the DNA TGCGCCATCAGCTTGATGGCTCTCGGTACCGGGGAGCTGTTTTTT.

The table lists this clonotype with many counts. V is TRBV20-1 and J is TRBJ2-7, with no clear D. The CDR3 covers 14 residues. The V gene lost 1 base and the J gene lost 2 bases, with 12 bases spanning the gap. Looked up from germline, CDR1 is DFQATT and CDR2 is SNEGSKA (reference sequence). CDR3 sequence: CSARGTERTYEQYF. As DNA, the CDR3 is TGCAGTGCTAGAGGGACGGAGCGCACCTACGAGCAGTACTTC.

V usage is TRBV24-1 and J usage is TRBJ2-3, with unresolved D. The CDR3 contains 14 residues. The V gene's germline CDR1 is KGHDR and CDR2 SFDVKD. As DNA, the CDR3 is TGTGTCGCCACTTTAGCTGGGAACACAGATACGCAGTATTTT. Protein: CVATLAGNTDTQYF.